This paragraph reports one T cell receptor (beta chain). As yet, its antigen is unknown. The data were produced by immunoSEQ multiplex PCR, yet TCRdb's version contains in-frame clones alone and is incomplete. The table lists 140,000 or so clones, roughly 87% of them singletons, with less than 5.5% in the top ten. Per germline, CDR1 MNHNS and CDR2 SASEGT. V gave up 4 bases and J gave up 2 bases, with 18 bases separating them. The CDR3 loop spans 16 amino acids. This specimen belongs to a study of cytomegalovirus exposure and HLA in healthy donors. Regarding the study as a whole: According to the study, 180 or so TCR beta chains were cytomegalovirus-associated. Among TCR sequences, most were rare, though some public TCRs appeared in many donors. Clusters of TCRs from the first cohort tended to co-occur in the 90 to 150 validation repertoires (as a later analysis found). Reportedly, diagnosis of cytomegalovirus status by the classifier showed high specificity and sensitivity.

Sequencing input: PBMCs. The chain carries TRBV6-1 and TRBJ2-7, with D possibly being TRBD1 (5 bases). This receptor was taken from a young man in good health and CMV-seropositive. The CDR3 DNA is TGTGCCAGCAGTGTCCATTCGAAGGGGTCCCCCTACGAGCAGTACTTC. Amino acids: CASSVHSKGSPYEQYF.